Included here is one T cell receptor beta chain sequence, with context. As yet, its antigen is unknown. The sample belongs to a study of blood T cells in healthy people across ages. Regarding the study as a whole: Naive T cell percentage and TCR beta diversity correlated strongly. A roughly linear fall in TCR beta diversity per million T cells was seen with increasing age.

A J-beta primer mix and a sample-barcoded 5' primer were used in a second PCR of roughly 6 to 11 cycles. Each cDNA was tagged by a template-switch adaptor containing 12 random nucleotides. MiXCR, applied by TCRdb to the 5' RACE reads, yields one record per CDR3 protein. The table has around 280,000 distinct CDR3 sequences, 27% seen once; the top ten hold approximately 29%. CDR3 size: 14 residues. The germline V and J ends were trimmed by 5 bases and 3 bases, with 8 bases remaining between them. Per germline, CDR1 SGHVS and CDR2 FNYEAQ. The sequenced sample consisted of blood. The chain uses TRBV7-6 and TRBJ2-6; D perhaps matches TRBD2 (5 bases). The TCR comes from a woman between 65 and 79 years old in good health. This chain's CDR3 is CASSPGFGANVLTF. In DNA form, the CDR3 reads TGTGCCAGCAGCCCGGGGTTTGGGGCCAACGTCCTGACTTTC.